This T cell receptor beta chain was captured by sequencing in a study of lymphopenia after photon versus proton radiotherapy. Notes on this clone: No antigen is known for it.

The repertoire was sequenced with immunoSEQ multiplex PCR; TCRdb's copy has only in-frame clones and lacks some. The profile shows 12,000 or so clones, 70% to 90% of them singletons. CDR3 length equals 16 residues. CDR1 and CDR2 (germline): SGHNT, YYREEE (reference sequence). J lost 2 bases, V lost 0 bases, and 5 bases had no gene match. Study-level results: After the lymphocyte nadir, photon-treated repertoires showed oligoclonal expansion, especially of CD8+ Temra cells. Proton therapy kept repertoires fairly stable, unlike photons, which gained effector/memory cells.

The source was peripheral blood, collected from a patient treated with proton-based radiotherapy. This sequence was found in a man aged 55 to 70 with pancreatic cancer. The rearrangement joins TRBV5-4 to TRBJ2-3, with TRBD2 matching 8 bases. CDR3 DNA sequence: TGTGCCAGCAGCTTGGGCGGGAGGCCTAACACAGATACGCAGTATTTT. Encoded protein: CASSLGGRPNTDTQYF.